These 29 T cell receptor beta chains came from one sample sequenced in a study of human T cells and chemical hapten exposure. The time point here: patch test 3, about 24 weeks after DPC sensitization. Noted treatment: therapeutic diphenylcyclopropenone sensitization with weekly scalp DPC. TCRdb re-called the RACE reads with MiXCR, one entry per CDR3 protein. Among tens of thousands of distinct CDR3 sequences listed, approximately 9.9% were seen once. This specimen consisted of whole blood, obtained in connection with sensitization to the hapten diphenylcyclopropenone (DPC). Source of these receptors: a woman aged 40 to 50 with alopecia areata. Some clones in this sample may be carry-over from other donors' samples.

This clonotype has a count of ten or more. The chain links TRBV12-3 or TRBV12-4 to TRBJ1-5; 8 nucleotides align to TRBD1. The CDR3 runs to 15 residues. The J segment lost 0 bases and the V segment lost 5 bases, leaving 3 bases of the junction unmatched. The CDR3 nucleotides read TGTGCCAGCAGTCAGGACAGGGCTAGCAATCAGCCCCAGCATTTT. This gives the protein CASSQDRASNQPQHF.

The chain links TRBV9 to TRBJ2-1; tentatively, D is TRBD1 (6 bases). The V end was cut by 4 bases, the J end by 8 bases, with 10 bases between. Germline V gene sequence: CDR1 SGDLS, CDR2 YYNGEE. The CDR3 has 12 residues. The CDR3 DNA reads as TGTGCCAGCAGCAAACAGGGCCATGAGCAGTTCTTC. This sequence encodes CASSKQGHEQFF.

This clonotype turned up a few times. The chain joins TRBV2 to TRBJ2-3; TRBD2 matches 8 bases. The germline CDR1 and CDR2 sequences are SNHLY and FYNNEI. The trim removed 9 bases at V and 4 bases at J, leaving 12 bases unmatched. CDR3 length: 15 amino acids. For the CDR3, the DNA is TGTGCCAGTCCGAGCAGGCGGGGGGACCCAGATACGCAGTATTTT. Translating gives CASPSRRGDPDTQYF.

This chain joins TRBV4-3 and TRBJ2-7; D gene ambiguous. Trimming took 1 base from V and 2 from J, leaving 9 bases between them. Per germline, CDR1 LGHNA and CDR2 YSLEER. The CDR3 has 14 residues. CDR3 protein: CASSQAERAYEQYF. The CDR3 bases are TGCGCCAGCAGCCAAGCCGAAAGGGCCTACGAGCAGTACTTC.

This clonotype has at least ten counts. V usage is TRBV28 and J usage is TRBJ2-5; no firm D call. Germline lookup yields CDR1 MDHEN and CDR2 SYDVKM. V lost 3 bases and J lost 4, with 9 bases in between. This CDR3 spans 13 amino acids. CDR3 coding DNA: TGTGCCAGCAGTTTCCTGAACCGAGAGACCCAGTACTTC. Encoded protein: CASSFLNRETQYF.

This clonotype showed up just a few times. The J gene is TRBJ2-7, the V gene TRBV19, with unresolved D. The CDR3 sequence is 15 residues long. The V gene's germline CDR1 is LNHDA and CDR2 SQIVND (reference sequence). Trimming stripped 4 bases from V and 2 bases from J, with 15 bases between. The DNA for the CDR3 is TGTGCCAGTAGTAAGGACCTCCACCCGCCCTACGAGCAGTACTTC. This codes for CASSKDLHPPYEQYF.

The rearrangement joins TRBV4-3 to TRBJ2-7; possible D gene TRBD2, 5 bases. Germline CDR1 and CDR2: LGHNA and YSLEER. This CDR3 is built from 16 residues. V lost 1 base and J 4 bases, leaving 17 bases between the germline ends. The CDR3 here is CASSQGTGTTTYEQYF. In nucleotides, the CDR3 is TGCGCCAGCAGCCAAGGTACGGGAACCACAACTTACGAGCAGTACTTC.

This chain uses TRBV28 with TRBJ1-5; unclear D gene. Trimming took off 8 bases at V and 2 bases at J, with 10 bases between the two ends. The CDR3 is made up of 13 amino acids. CDR1 MDHEN and CDR2 SYDVKM come from the germline V gene. CDR3 nucleotide sequence: TGTGCCAGCCATGAGTTGGGCAATCAGCCCCAGCATTTT. It is translated as CASHELGNQPQHF.

This clonotype was detected ten times or more. V and J are TRBV6-4 and TRBJ2-2, with unresolved D. This CDR3 has 14 amino acids. Germline V gene data show CDR1 as MRHNA and CDR2 as SNTAGT. Between the trimmed V and J ends, which lost 5 bases and 3 bases, there was a span of 10 bases. Here the CDR3 reads CASSPGWDTGELFF. CDR3 coding DNA: TGTGCCAGCAGTCCAGGATGGGACACCGGGGAGCTGTTTTTT.

The chain links TRBV12-3 or TRBV12-4 to TRBJ2-1; 10 bases map to TRBD1. J lost 5 bases, V lost 6 bases, and 7 bases had no gene match. The CDR3 contains 15 residues. CDR3 sequence reads: CASRARTGGDNEQFF. The CDR3 nucleotides are TGTGCCAGCAGAGCTAGGACAGGGGGTGACAATGAGCAGTTCTTC.

This clonotype was detected many times. The rearrangement joins TRBV29-1 to TRBJ1-1; possibly TRBD1 for D (6 bases). The germline gives CDR1 SQVTM, CDR2 ANQGSEA. The CDR3 has 14 residues. V lost 7 bases and J 2 bases, leaving 17 bases between the germline ends. The CDR3 loop is CSAGAGADNTEAFF. CDR3 coding DNA: TGCAGCGCCGGTGCAGGGGCAGACAACACTGAAGCTTTCTTT.

The chain joins TRBV3-1 to TRBJ1-6; 8 positions agree with TRBD1. There are 15 residues in the CDR3. The V and J ends lost 4 bases and 7 bases, in that order; junction bases with no gene match: 6. Germline values: CDR1 LGHDT, CDR2 YNNKEL (reference sequence). CDR3 sequence reads: CASSPDRDYNSPLHF. The CDR3 DNA reads TGTGCCAGCAGCCCGGACAGGGATTACAATTCACCCCTCCACTTT.

This clonotype was found many times. The rearrangement links TRBV25-1 to TRBJ1-1; 8 nucleotides match TRBD1. The CDR3 spans 15 residues. Germline trimming cut 4 bases from V and 0 bases from J; bases unmatched to any gene: 4. CDR1 is MGHDK and CDR2 is SYGVNS in the germline V gene. In DNA form, the CDR3 reads TGTGCCAGCAGTGCCTGGACAGGGATGAACACTGAAGCTTTCTTT. It is translated as CASSAWTGMNTEAFF.

The chain couples TRBV6-5 to TRBJ2-2; weak D call: TRBD1 (5 bases). The length of the CDR3 is 15 residues. Looked up from germline, CDR1 is MNHEY and CDR2 is SVGAGI. Trimming took off 7 bases at V and 5 bases at J, with 17 bases between the two ends. CDR3 amino acids: CASTPPGRATGELFF. CDR3 coding DNA: TGTGCCAGCACTCCCCCCGGCAGGGCGACCGGGGAGCTGTTTTTT.

The table lists this clonotype with many counts. CDR3 bases: TGCAGTGCTAGAAGTCCGGCCACTGAAGCTTTCTTT. Encoded protein: CSARSPATEAFF. The chain uses TRBV20-1 and TRBJ1-1; D is uncertain. Trimming shortened V by 2 bases and J by 4 bases, and 8 bases separated the two germline ends. There are 12 residues in the CDR3. Looked up from germline, CDR1 is DFQATT and CDR2 is SNEGSKA (reference sequence).

This clonotype was seen ten or more times. This chain links TRBV7-9 with TRBJ2-2; no firm D call. Germline CDR1 SEHNR, CDR2 FQNEAQ (reference sequence). The ends were cut back, 2 bases at V and 0 bases at J, with 10 bases in the middle. The CDR3 is made up of 16 amino acids. In DNA form, the CDR3 reads TGTGCCAGCAGCTTAACTGGGCGGACGAACACCGGGGAGCTGTTTTTT. Residues: CASSLTGRTNTGELFF.

The rearrangement joins TRBV3-1 to TRBJ2-5; D call uncertain. Trimming pared 4 bases from V and 5 bases from J, leaving 11 bases between. Germline CDR1 reads LGHDT; CDR2 reads YNNKEL (reference sequence). The CDR3 loop spans 13 amino acids. CDR3 sequence (DNA): TGTGCCAGCAGCCGGACGCGGATGGAGACCCAGTACTTC. Amino acid sequence: CASSRTRMETQYF.

This clonotype appeared a few times. The chain employs TRBV6-1 and TRBJ2-7; 7 bases match TRBD1. This CDR3 has 16 residues. With V trimmed by 5 bases and J by 2 bases, 12 bases remained unmatched. Germline CDR1 is MNHNS and CDR2 is SASEGT. The CDR3 reads CASSTQDGTGAYEQYF. Written as DNA, the CDR3 is TGTGCCAGCAGTACACAAGATGGAACAGGGGCCTACGAGCAGTACTTC.

This clonotype was seen many times. This chain links TRBV5-6 with TRBJ2-2; perhaps TRBD2 as D (5 bases). Germline V CDR1 and CDR2: SGHDT, YYEEEE. The length of the CDR3 is 16 residues. Trimming stripped 3 bases from V and 0 bases from J, with 12 bases between. The CDR3 DNA is TGTGCCAGCAGCTCCTGGACTGTCTCGAACACCGGGGAGCTGTTTTTT. It yields the protein CASSSWTVSNTGELFF.

CDR3 sequence reads: CASSQFQGVDTQYF. The DNA for the CDR3 is TGCGCCAGCAGCCAATTTCAGGGGGTAGATACGCAGTATTTT. The chain is built from TRBV4-1 and TRBJ2-3, with 7 bases fitting TRBD1. The CDR3 spans 14 residues. J gave up 5 bases and V 2 bases, and 4 bases lay outside the gene matches. Germline CDR1 is MGHRA and CDR2 is YSYEKL.

V is TRBV29-1 and J is TRBJ2-2; no firm D call. CDR3 length equals 11 residues. Germline values: CDR1 SQVTM, CDR2 ANQGSEA. Trimming shortened V by 7 bases and J by 6 bases, and 9 bases separated the two germline ends. CDR3 sequence: CSGVGAGELFF. For the CDR3, the DNA is TGCAGCGGGGTTGGGGCCGGGGAGCTGTTTTTT.

The CDR3 reads CASSSPRRDSRTDTQYF. The CDR3, as DNA: TGTGCCAGCAGCTCGCCACGACGGGACAGCAGAACAGATACGCAGTATTTT. The rearrangement links TRBV7-9 to TRBJ2-3, with 7 bases identical to TRBD1. The CDR3 runs 17 residues. From germline, CDR1 is SEHNR and CDR2 FQNEAQ (reference sequence). V shed 4 bases, J shed 3 bases, and the junction held 13 bases outside the gene matches.

The table lists this clonotype with many counts. The genes are TRBV18 and TRBJ1-6; D is perhaps TRBD1 (5 bases). The CDR3 runs 15 residues. From germline, CDR1 is KGHSH and CDR2 LQKENI. The V end was cut by 8 bases, the J end by 0 bases, with 11 bases between. The CDR3 sequence: CASRDLSSYNSPLHF. CDR3 coding DNA: TGTGCCAGCCGGGACCTAAGCTCCTATAATTCACCCCTCCACTTT.

In this sample, this clonotype turned up many times. This rearrangement joins TRBV12-5 to TRBJ1-2; D is ambiguous. CDR3 length: 14 amino acids. Germline-derived CDR1 and CDR2 are LGHNT and FRNRAP. The V end was cut by 4 bases, the J end by 1 base, with 10 bases between. The CDR3 spells CASGSDLGNYGYTF. The DNA of the CDR3 is TGTGCTAGTGGTTCCGACTTGGGTAACTATGGCTACACCTTC. The whole variable domain, filled in from reference TRBV12-5 and TRBJ1-2, reads DARVTQTPRHKVTEMGQEVTMRCQPILGHNTVFWYRQTMMQGLELLAYFRNRAPLDDSGMPKDRFSAEMPDATLATLKIQPSEPRDSAVYFCASGSDLGNYGYTFGSGTRLTVV.

This clonotype was observed many times. This sequence joins TRBV6-1 and TRBJ1-1; D is possibly TRBD1 (5 bases). Trimming shortened V by 3 bases and J by 5 bases, and 10 bases separated the two germline ends. The germline V gene has CDR1 MNHNS and CDR2 SASEGT. The CDR3 has 13 amino acids. CDR3 protein: CASSDGGVTEAFF. Here the CDR3 DNA reads TGTGCCAGCAGTGACGGAGGGGTAACTGAAGCTTTCTTT.

Many counts were recorded for this clonotype. The chain couples TRBV7-2 to TRBJ2-7; the match to TRBD1 covers 12 bases. The J segment lost 4 bases and the V segment lost 6 bases, leaving 4 bases of the junction unmatched. The CDR3 has 14 amino acids. CDR1 and CDR2 (germline): SGHTA, FQGNSA. Here the CDR3 DNA reads TGTGCCAGCAGTACGGGACAGGGGGCGTACGAGCAGTACTTC. Encoded protein: CASSTGQGAYEQYF.

In its sample, this clonotype was seen a few times. The chain links TRBV30 to TRBJ2-7; the match to TRBD1 covers 7 bases. Germline-derived CDR1 and CDR2 are GTSNPN and SVGIG (reference sequence). The CDR3 extends over 15 amino acids. V dropped 3 bases and J dropped 1; count of bases not matched to a gene: 9. The CDR3: CAWRPRGLRSYEQYF. Here the CDR3 DNA reads TGTGCCTGGAGGCCGAGGGGGCTAAGGTCCTACGAGCAGTACTTC.

This clonotype was counted between two and nine times. The chain couples TRBV12-3 or TRBV12-4 to TRBJ1-4; 7 positions match TRBD1. V lost 6 bases and J lost 5; bases outside the gene matches: 6. The CDR3 runs 14 residues. The CDR3 nucleotides read TGTGCCAGCAGCCGGGGACAGAGGAATGAAAAACTGTTTTTT. It codes for CASSRGQRNEKLFF.

This clonotype occurred a few times. The chain has TRBV7-9 and TRBJ1-2, with D uncertain. The germline gives CDR1 SEHNR, CDR2 FQNEAQ (reference sequence). This CDR3 is built from 16 residues. The V end lost 5 bases, the J end lost 0 bases, and 16 bases lay between the germline ends. The CDR3 region is CASSPASRLANYGYTF. The CDR3 DNA reads as TGTGCCAGCAGCCCCGCGTCCAGGTTAGCTAACTATGGCTACACCTTC.